The rows below give T cell receptor beta chains drawn from one sample of a study of CD8 T cells in Susac syndrome. TCRdb independently ran MiXCR on the immunoSEQ multiplex PCR reads; one entry per CDR3 protein. The sample lists about 120,000 distinct CDR3 sequences, around 90% occurring once. Material for sequencing was CD8+ T cells from PBMCs. The source of these receptors is a human donor in good health. Both conserved end residues are part of each CDR3. The order of the fields is J gene, V gene, D gene, clone size, CDR3 protein, CDR3 DNA. D genes are given only for firm matches. The size of a clone is reported for some rows only, either as once, few or many, or as a class for expanded clones.

>TRBJ2-5|TRBV12-3/TRBV12-4|.|.
CASSSDSQETQYF
TGTGCCAGCAGTTCGGACAGCCAAGAGACCCAGTACTTC
>TRBJ2-1|TRBV12-3/TRBV12-4|TRBD2|.
CASSLAVGSGGGSYNEQFF
TGTGCCAGCAGTTTAGCGGTGGGTAGCGGGGGGGGCTCCTACAATGAGCAGTTCTTC
>TRBJ2-7|TRBV6-9|.|.
CASTNHTEQYF
TGTGCCAGCACCAACCATACGGAGCAGTACTTC
>TRBJ1-1|TRBV7-6|TRBD1|.
CASSHGTDAPAFF
TGTGCCAGCAGCCATGGGACAGACGCTCCAGCTTTCTTT
>TRBJ1-1|TRBV6-2/TRBV6-3|.|.
CASIEPNTEAFF
TGTGCCAGCATCGAGCCTAACACTGAAGCTTTCTTT
>TRBJ2-3|TRBV10-3|TRBD2|once
CAIGTSGPSTDTQYF
TGTGCCATCGGGACTAGCGGGCCTAGCACAGATACGCAGTATTTT
>TRBJ2-1|TRBV7-9|.|.
CASSPSAYNEQFF
TGTGCCAGCAGCCCTAGTGCCTACAATGAGCAGTTCTTC
>TRBJ2-3|TRBV29-1|TRBD2|.
CSGFGRGSGDTQYF
TGCAGTGGATTCGGGAGGGGGTCGGGAGATACGCAGTATTTT
>TRBJ2-1|TRBV29-1|.|.
CSVEDGRGPFNEQFF
TGCAGCGTTGAGGACGGACGGGGGCCGTTTAATGAGCAGTTCTTC
>TRBJ1-2|TRBV28|.|once
CASSFPDSTPRGYTF
TGTGCCAGCAGTTTCCCAGACTCGACTCCGCGGGGCTACACCTTC
>TRBJ2-7|TRBV7-6|.|few
CASSSTGEQYF
TGTGCCAGCAGCTCGACTGGGGAGCAGTACTTC
>TRBJ2-3|TRBV4-2|.|.
CASSQVMWTDTQYF
TGTGCCAGCAGCCAAGTAATGTGGACAGATACGCAGTATTTT
>TRBJ1-2|TRBV7-6|.|.
CASSEGPGEGYTF
TGTGCCAGCAGCGAGGGACCCGGAGAAGGCTACACCTTC
>TRBJ1-1|TRBV7-8|TRBD1|.
CASSLRDRGWDTEAFF
TGTGCCAGCAGCTTAAGGGACAGGGGTTGGGACACTGAAGCTTTCTTT
>TRBJ1-1|TRBV20-1|.|.
CSARGSQGVWNTEAFF
TGCAGTGCTAGAGGCAGTCAGGGCGTGTGGAACACTGAAGCTTTCTTT
>TRBJ2-2|TRBV11-3|.|.
CASSHRSTGELFF
TGTGCCAGCAGCCACAGGTCCACCGGGGAGCTGTTTTTT
>TRBJ2-1|TRBV6-2/TRBV6-3|TRBD2|.
CASSWGTSGSMDEQFF
TGTGCCAGCAGTTGGGGGACTAGCGGGAGTATGGATGAGCAGTTCTTC
>TRBJ1-1|TRBV29-1|.|.
CSVMDGSTEAFF
TGCAGCGTTATGGACGGGAGCACTGAAGCTTTCTTT
>TRBJ1-5|TRBV3-1|TRBD1|.
CASSQAGGAGDAQPQHF
TGTGCCAGCAGCCAAGCAGGGGGCGCGGGGGATGCTCAGCCCCAGCATTTT
>TRBJ2-2|TRBV2|TRBD1|.
CASSQTGIQNTGELFF
TGTGCCAGCAGCCAGACAGGGATTCAGAACACCGGGGAGCTGTTTTTT
>TRBJ1-5|TRBV19|.|.
CASQAPFEGNQPQHF
TGTGCCAGTCAAGCTCCCTTTGAGGGCAATCAGCCCCAGCATTTT
>TRBJ2-1|TRBV5-1|.|.
CASSSWGGLAYNEQFF
TGCGCCAGCAGCTCCTGGGGTGGTCTGGCCTACAATGAGCAGTTCTTC
>TRBJ2-3|TRBV5-1|.|.
CASSFSATDTQYF
TGCGCCAGCAGCTTTAGCGCCACAGATACGCAGTATTTT
>TRBJ2-5|TRBV20-1|TRBD2|once
CSAPQAGGRETQYF
TGCAGTGCTCCTCAAGCGGGGGGGCGTGAGACCCAGTACTTC
>TRBJ1-4|TRBV5-6|.|.
CASLWGETGSDEKLFF
TGTGCCAGCCTTTGGGGGGAAACAGGATCGGATGAAAAACTGTTTTTT
>TRBJ2-3|TRBV5-4|TRBD1|.
CASSLAGGGFTDTQYF
TGTGCCAGCAGCTTGGCAGGGGGCGGTTTCACAGATACGCAGTATTTT
>TRBJ2-5|TRBV7-7|.|.
CASLPAGAGQETQYF
TGTGCCAGCCTGCCGGCAGGGGCGGGTCAAGAGACCCAGTACTTC
>TRBJ2-5|TRBV7-2|.|.
CASSSPLRGETQYF
TGTGCCAGCAGCTCCCCTCTTAGGGGAGAGACCCAGTACTTC
>TRBJ2-1|TRBV20-1|TRBD2|.
CSARTSGRPSSYNEQFF
TGCAGTGCTAGAACTAGCGGGAGGCCCAGCTCCTACAATGAGCAGTTCTTC
>TRBJ2-5|TRBV20-1|.|.
CTADTLQTQYF
TGCACCGCGGACACTTTACAGACCCAGTACTTC
>TRBJ2-7|TRBV6-1|.|once
CASSEAPGSYEQYF
TGTGCCAGCAGTGAAGCTCCCGGCTCCTACGAGCAGTACTTC
>TRBJ2-3|TRBV10-3|.|.
CAAGPRTDTQYF
TGTGCCGCGGGACCGCGCACAGATACGCAGTATTTT
>TRBJ1-4|TRBV11-2|TRBD1|.
CASNPGQRTNEKLFF
TGTGCCAGCAACCCGGGACAGAGAACTAATGAAAAACTGTTTTTT
>TRBJ2-1|TRBV25-1|TRBD2|.
CASSAHSGSSYNEQFF
TGTGCCAGCAGTGCACATAGCGGGAGCTCCTACAATGAGCAGTTCTTC
>TRBJ1-5|TRBV20-1|TRBD1|.
CSVDRARQPQHF
TGCAGTGTGGACAGGGCGAGGCAGCCCCAGCATTTT
>TRBJ2-7|TRBV7-9|TRBD2|.
CASSLAPLAGYEQYF
TGTGCCAGCAGCTTAGCGCCGCTAGCGGGGTACGAGCAGTACTTC
>TRBJ2-7|TRBV7-2|TRBD2|.
CASRASGGPREQYF
TGTGCCAGCAGGGCTTCGGGGGGGCCCCGAGAGCAGTACTTC
>TRBJ2-2|TRBV20-1|.|.
CSVSGAGELFF
TGCAGTGTCTCGGGGGCCGGGGAGCTGTTTTTT
>TRBJ2-7|TRBV7-9|TRBD1|.
CASSLASTGYSYEQYF
TGTGCCAGCAGCTTAGCGTCGACAGGGTACTCCTACGAGCAGTACTTC
>TRBJ2-3|TRBV7-2|.|.
CASSMTQNDDTQYF
TGTGCCAGCAGCATGACGCAAAACGATGATACGCAGTATTTT
>TRBJ2-3|TRBV7-2|TRBD2|.
CASSETSVSADTQYF
TGTGCCAGCAGCGAAACTAGCGTTTCCGCAGATACGCAGTATTTT
>TRBJ1-6|TRBV13|.|once
CASSMGTGKYNSPLHF
TGTGCCAGCAGCATGGGAACAGGGAAGTATAATTCACCCCTCCACTTT
>TRBJ2-5|TRBV12-3/TRBV12-4|TRBD2|.
CASSRGLAEGGQYF
TGTGCCAGCAGTCGCGGACTAGCGGAGGGGGGCCAGTACTTC
>TRBJ2-1|TRBV6-2/TRBV6-3|.|.
CASSYGEYEQFF
TGTGCCAGCAGTTACGGAGAGTATGAGCAGTTCTTC
>TRBJ1-2|TRBV11-2|.|.
CASSDTGDGYTF
TGTGCCAGCAGCGATACGGGGGATGGCTACACCTTC
>TRBJ1-3|TRBV5-1|TRBD1|once
CASRKDRGPGNTIYF
TGCGCCAGCAGAAAAGACAGGGGGCCTGGAAACACCATATATTTT
>TRBJ2-1|TRBV24-1|TRBD1|.
CATADRDRSYNEQFF
TGTGCCACCGCCGACCGGGACAGGAGTTACAATGAGCAGTTCTTC
>TRBJ2-1|TRBV10-3|.|.
CAISPSGPLANEQFF
TGTGCCATCAGTCCCAGTGGTCCCTTGGCCAATGAGCAGTTCTTC
>TRBJ2-7|TRBV12-3/TRBV12-4|.|.
CASRDDGRLTYEQYF
TGTGCCAGCAGGGACGACGGCCGCCTCACCTACGAGCAGTACTTC
>TRBJ2-3|TRBV14|.|.
CASSQGIISTDTQYF
TGTGCCAGCAGCCAAGGTATCATTAGCACAGATACGCAGTATTTT
>TRBJ2-7|TRBV6-1|TRBD1|.
CASSETGTGGYEQYF
TGTGCCAGCAGTGAAACCGGGACAGGGGGCTACGAGCAGTACTTC
>TRBJ2-7|TRBV7-2|TRBD1|.
CASSRDRVQYEQYF
TGTGCCAGCAGCCGAGACAGGGTTCAGTACGAGCAGTACTTC
>TRBJ2-1|TRBV29-1|TRBD2|.
CSARLAGQNEQFF
TGCAGCGCCCGACTAGCGGGCCAAAATGAGCAGTTCTTC
>TRBJ2-7|TRBV7-8|.|.
CASSSRLDQYEQYF
TGTGCCAGCAGCTCCAGACTAGACCAGTACGAGCAGTACTTC
>TRBJ2-1|TRBV19|.|.
CASTPRGLGNNEQFF
TGTGCCAGTACTCCCCGGGGACTGGGGAACAATGAGCAGTTCTTC
>TRBJ2-4|TRBV25-1|TRBD1|.
CASSEEGQVQNIQYF
TGTGCCAGCAGTGAAGAAGGACAGGTCCAAAACATTCAGTACTTC
>TRBJ2-5|TRBV11-2|TRBD2|.
CASSLVAGIQETQYF
TGTGCCAGCAGCTTAGTAGCGGGGATACAAGAGACCCAGTACTTC
>TRBJ2-1|TRBV7-2|.|.
CASSLPTGSSYNEQFF
TGTGCCAGCAGCTTACCCACGGGCAGCTCCTACAATGAGCAGTTCTTC
>TRBJ1-2|TRBV29-1|TRBD1|.
CSGGQGANYGYTF
TGCAGCGGGGGACAGGGGGCTAACTATGGCTACACCTTC